These 19 T cell receptor beta chains were all obtained from the same sample, sequenced in a study of blood T cell repertoires in COVID-19. Profiling relied on immunoSEQ multiplex PCR, and the TCRdb table lists in-frame clones only, not all of them. The data show some 670,000 clones, 90% seen once. Input material: peripheral blood. The receptor source for this set is a woman under 30 with acute or convalescent COVID-19.

V is TRBV9 and J is TRBJ1-1, with D possibly being TRBD1 (5 bases). CDR1 SGDLS and CDR2 YYNGEE come from the germline V gene. The CDR3 contains 15 residues. V lost 3 bases, J lost 11 bases, and 23 bases lay in between. In nucleotides, the CDR3 is TGTGCCAGCAGCGCCTCCGACGTGGACCTTAAGGGGGCTTTCTTT. Its translation is CASSASDVDLKGAFF.

The chain joins TRBV5-1 to TRBJ2-7; 7 bases match TRBD1. Germline CDR1 SGHRS, CDR2 YFSETQ. V was clipped by 4 bases and J by 1 base; unmatched bases: 11. The CDR3 loop spans 16 amino acids. The CDR3 DNA sequence: TGCGCCAGCAGCCTTCACCGGACAGGCCCGTCCTACGAGCAGTACTTC. Amino acids: CASSLHRTGPSYEQYF.

The chain combines TRBV2 with TRBJ1-5; D remains unclear. This CDR3 has 13 amino acids. V lost 9 bases, J lost 0 bases, and 9 bases lay in between. Germline V gives CDR1 SNHLY, CDR2 FYNNEI. CDR3 DNA sequence: TGTGCCAGTGGGAGGAATAGCAATCAGCCCCAGCATTTT. Protein product: CASGRNSNQPQHF.

V usage is TRBV19 and J usage is TRBJ2-2; 7 bases match TRBD1. This CDR3 spans 15 amino acids. From germline, CDR1 is LNHDA and CDR2 SQIVND (reference sequence). With V trimmed by 5 bases and J by 2 bases, 5 bases remained unmatched. The chain's CDR3 is CASSVRQGNTGELFF. The DNA of the CDR3 is TGTGCCAGTAGTGTGAGACAGGGTAACACCGGGGAGCTGTTTTTT.

The chain carries TRBV9 and TRBJ2-2, with 10 bases matching TRBD1. The CDR3 is made up of 16 amino acids. Germline CDR1 and CDR2: SGDLS and YYNGEE. With V trimmed by 4 bases and J by 6 bases, 9 bases remained unmatched. CDR3: CASSSPGQGRPGELFF. CDR3 sequence (DNA): TGTGCCAGCAGCTCACCGGGACAGGGGCGCCCCGGGGAGCTGTTTTTT.

CDR3 region: CASSRGQNTEAFF. The CDR3, as DNA: TGTGCCAGCAGCCGGGGACAGAACACTGAAGCTTTCTTT. V usage is TRBV7-9 and J usage is TRBJ1-1; weak D call: TRBD1 (6 bases). Between the trimmed V and J ends, which lost 5 bases and 1 base, there was a span of 8 bases. The CDR3 spans 13 residues. Germline V lookup: CDR1 SEHNR, CDR2 FQNEAQ (reference sequence).

CDR3 amino acids: CASSPGTGMSSGNTIYF. In DNA, the CDR3 is TGTGCCAGCTCACCAGGGACAGGGATGAGCTCTGGAAACACCATATATTTT. The chain combines TRBV18 with TRBJ1-3; 9 nucleotides line up with TRBD1. The CDR3 covers 17 residues. The ends lost 2 bases at V and 0 bases at J; junction bases unmatched: 5. Per the germline V gene, CDR1 is KGHSH and CDR2 is LQKENI.

The rearrangement links TRBV6-4 to TRBJ2-1; 11 bases agree with TRBD2. Germline values: CDR1 MRHNA, CDR2 SNTAGT. The CDR3 spans 16 residues. V was pared by 4 bases and J by 9 bases, with 11 bases of the junction left unmatched. In nucleotides, the CDR3 is TGTGCCAGCAGTGTAGCGGGGGGGCAGCCGTCGGGTGAGCAGTTCTTC. Protein sequence: CASSVAGGQPSGEQFF.

The chain is built from TRBV4-3 and TRBJ1-2; the match to TRBD1 covers 8 bases. The germline CDR1 and CDR2 sequences are LGHNA and YSLEER. J lost 6 bases, V lost 2 bases, and 17 bases had no gene match. CDR3 size: 18 residues. CDR3: CASSQSANYRGVRHGYTF. CDR3 DNA sequence: TGCGCCAGCAGCCAATCCGCCAACTACAGGGGGGTTAGGCATGGCTACACCTTC.

The chain joins TRBV19 to TRBJ1-1; a possible D gene is TRBD1 (5 bases). CDR1 and CDR2 from the germline V gene are LNHDA and SQIVND (reference sequence). The V and J ends lost 3 bases and 7 bases respectively, with 9 bases between them. The CDR3 loop spans 12 amino acids. In nucleotides, the CDR3 is TGTGCCAGTAGTATTAGTGACAGTGAAGCTTTCTTT. As protein: CASSISDSEAFF.

The chain carries TRBV19 and TRBJ2-6, with 7 bases fitting TRBD2. Germline V gene lookup returns CDR1 LNHDA and CDR2 SQIVND (reference sequence). V was clipped by 3 bases and J by 0 bases; unmatched bases: 11. The CDR3 is made up of 19 amino acids. The CDR3 protein is CASSITWGGGASGANVLTF. The CDR3 region has the DNA TGTGCCAGTAGTATCACCTGGGGGGGAGGTGCCTCTGGGGCCAACGTCCTGACTTTC. The variable domain in full, completed from reference TRBV19 and TRBJ2-6, reads DGGITQSPKYLFRKEGQNVTLSCEQNLNHDAMYWYRQDPGQGLRLIYYSQIVNDFQKGDIAEGYSVSREKKESFPLTVTSAQKNPTAFYLCASSITWGGGASGANVLTFGAGSRLTVL.

This clone came up once. This rearrangement joins TRBV5-6 to TRBJ1-2; D might be TRBD1 (5 bases). Germline V gene sequence: CDR1 SGHDT, CDR2 YYEEEE. The V and J ends lost 3 bases and 3 bases respectively, with 6 bases between them. The CDR3 covers 12 residues. CDR3 sequence: CASSSQDYGYTF. The CDR3 DNA sequence: TGTGCCAGCAGCTCACAGGACTATGGCTACACCTTC.

This chain joins TRBV27 and TRBJ2-7, with 9 bases aligning to TRBD1. Germline values: CDR1 MNHEY, CDR2 SMNVEV (reference sequence). The ends lost 10 bases at V and 4 bases at J; junction bases unmatched: 17. CDR3 length: 16 residues. The CDR3 here is CATSRGARQGVYEQYF. DNA of the CDR3: TGTGCCACCTCCCGGGGGGCCCGACAGGGGGTATACGAGCAGTACTTC.

The chain joins TRBV3-1 (or the pseudogene TRBV3-2) to TRBJ2-1; tentative D call: TRBD1 (6 bases). The germline V gene has CDR1 LGHDT and CDR2 YNNKEL (reference sequence). CDR3 size: 16 residues. Trimming left V 0 bases short and J 4 bases short, with 13 bases between. The CDR3 DNA follows: TGTGCCAGCAGCCAAGATTTCAGGGGAACATACAATGAGCAGTTCTTC. It translates to CASSQDFRGTYNEQFF.

This clone was detected only a few times. This chain links TRBV4-3 with TRBJ2-6; the match to TRBD1 covers 9 bases. Germline assignment: CDR1 LGHNA and CDR2 YSLEER. Unmatched junction bases numbered 5, after V lost 4 bases and J lost 4 bases. The CDR3 sequence is 16 residues long. CDR3 region: CASSPGTGTGANVLTF. For the CDR3, the DNA is TGCGCCAGCAGCCCCGGGACAGGGACCGGGGCCAACGTCCTGACTTTC.

This sequence joins TRBV5-1 and TRBJ1-2, with D unresolved. Per germline, CDR1 SGHRS and CDR2 YFSETQ. This CDR3 region has 15 residues. V dropped 0 bases and J dropped 2 bases, with 11 bases sitting between them. The CDR3 region is CASSLGATANYGYTF. The CDR3 DNA reads as TGCGCCAGCAGCTTGGGCGCCACCGCGAACTATGGCTACACCTTC.

The genes are TRBV11-3 and TRBJ2-2; tentative D call: TRBD2 (6 bases). Trimming stripped 2 bases from V and 2 bases from J, with 9 bases between. This CDR3 has 15 amino acids. Germline-derived CDR1 and CDR2 are SGHNT and YENEEA. DNA for the CDR3: TGTGCCAGCAGCTTACGGGAGAGTAACACCGGGGAGCTGTTTTTT. It specifies CASSLRESNTGELFF.

The chain links TRBV24-1 to TRBJ2-5; D is uncertain. CDR3 length: 12 residues. CDR1 KGHDR and CDR2 SFDVKD come from the germline V gene. Trimming took off 0 bases at V and 7 bases at J, with 5 bases between the two ends. This CDR3 reads CATSDLIGTQYF. CDR3 nucleotides: TGTGCCACCAGTGATTTGATCGGGACCCAGTACTTC.

The rearrangement links TRBV6-5 to TRBJ1-1; D is unresolved. The V end was cut by 4 bases, the J end by 0 bases, with 9 bases between. CDR1 MNHEY and CDR2 SVGAGI come from the germline V gene. The CDR3 consists of 14 residues. The CDR3 DNA reads TGTGCCAGCAGTTCTGTACACCTGAACACTGAAGCTTTCTTT. Protein product: CASSSVHLNTEAFF.